This T cell receptor beta chain is drawn from a study of glioma-infiltrating T cells after dendritic cell vaccination. At the level of the study: Glioblastoma patients came from Phase I and II dendritic cell vaccination trials.

About this clone itself: No antigen is known for it.

CDR3 size: 12 residues. Per germline, CDR1 SNHLY and CDR2 FYNNEI. V was pared by 7 bases and J by 15 bases, with 8 bases of the junction left unmatched. Selection required adequate fresh-frozen tumor tissue plus more than two years' survival data. General study results and limits: Survival was not directly related to TCR clonality in these patients.

Measured with immunoSEQ multiplex PCR; TCRdb has only the in-frame clones, and not every one. In the table there are 50,000 to 80,000 clones, around four fifths of which are singletons. The source is a human donor with glioblastoma. The chain links TRBV2 to TRBJ2-1; 11 bases agree with TRBD2. The material was blood, obtained before dendritic cell vaccination. Written as DNA, the CDR3 is TGTGCCAGCACCTCGTTAGCGGGGGGGAGGTTCTTC. It encodes CASTSLAGGRFF.